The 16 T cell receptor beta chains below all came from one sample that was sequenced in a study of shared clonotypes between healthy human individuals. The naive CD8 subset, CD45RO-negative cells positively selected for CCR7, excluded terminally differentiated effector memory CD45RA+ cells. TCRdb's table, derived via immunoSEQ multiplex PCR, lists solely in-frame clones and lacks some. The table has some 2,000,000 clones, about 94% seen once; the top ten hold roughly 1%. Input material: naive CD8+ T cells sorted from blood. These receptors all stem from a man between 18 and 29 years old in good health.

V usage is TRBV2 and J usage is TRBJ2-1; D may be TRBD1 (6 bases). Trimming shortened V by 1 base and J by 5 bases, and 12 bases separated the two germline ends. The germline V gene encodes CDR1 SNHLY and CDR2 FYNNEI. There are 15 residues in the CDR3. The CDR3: CASSEEQGWDNEQFF. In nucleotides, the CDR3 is TGTGCCAGCAGTGAAGAGCAGGGGTGGGACAATGAGCAGTTCTTC.

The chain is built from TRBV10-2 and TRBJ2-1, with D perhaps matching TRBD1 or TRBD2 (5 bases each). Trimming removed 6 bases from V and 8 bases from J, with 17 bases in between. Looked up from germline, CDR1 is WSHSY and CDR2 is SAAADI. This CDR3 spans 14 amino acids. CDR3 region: CASRKIGTDDEQFF. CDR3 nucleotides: TGCGCCAGCAGGAAAATTGGGACCGACGATGAGCAGTTCTTC.

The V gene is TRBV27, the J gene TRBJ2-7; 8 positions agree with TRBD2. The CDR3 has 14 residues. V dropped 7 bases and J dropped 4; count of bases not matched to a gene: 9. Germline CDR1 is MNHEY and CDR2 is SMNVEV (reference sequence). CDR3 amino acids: CASNPRGGGYEQYF. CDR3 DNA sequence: TGTGCCAGCAACCCCCGGGGGGGTGGGTACGAGCAGTACTTC.

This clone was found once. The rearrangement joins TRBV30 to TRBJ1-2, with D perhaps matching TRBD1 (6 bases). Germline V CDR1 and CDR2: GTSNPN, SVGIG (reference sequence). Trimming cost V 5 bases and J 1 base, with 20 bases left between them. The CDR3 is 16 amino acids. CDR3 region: CAWGTGWGIFNYGYTF. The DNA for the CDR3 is TGTGCCTGGGGAACAGGGTGGGGGATATTTAACTATGGCTACACCTTC.

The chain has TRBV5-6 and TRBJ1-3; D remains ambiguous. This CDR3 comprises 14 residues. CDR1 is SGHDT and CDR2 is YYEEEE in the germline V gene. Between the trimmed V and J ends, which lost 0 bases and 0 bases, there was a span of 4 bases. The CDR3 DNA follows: TGTGCCAGCAGCTTGGACCTCTCTGGAAACACCATATATTTT. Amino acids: CASSLDLSGNTIYF.

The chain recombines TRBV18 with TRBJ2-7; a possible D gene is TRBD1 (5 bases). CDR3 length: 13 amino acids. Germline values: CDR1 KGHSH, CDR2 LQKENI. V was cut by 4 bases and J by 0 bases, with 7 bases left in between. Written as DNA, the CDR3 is TGTGCCAGCTCACTAGGACACTCCTACGAGCAGTACTTC. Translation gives CASSLGHSYEQYF.

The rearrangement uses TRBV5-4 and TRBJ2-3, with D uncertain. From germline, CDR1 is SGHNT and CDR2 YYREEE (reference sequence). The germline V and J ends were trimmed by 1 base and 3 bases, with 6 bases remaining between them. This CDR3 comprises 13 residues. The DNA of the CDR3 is TGTGCCAGCAGCTTGCATCCAACAGATACGCAGTATTTT. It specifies CASSLHPTDTQYF.

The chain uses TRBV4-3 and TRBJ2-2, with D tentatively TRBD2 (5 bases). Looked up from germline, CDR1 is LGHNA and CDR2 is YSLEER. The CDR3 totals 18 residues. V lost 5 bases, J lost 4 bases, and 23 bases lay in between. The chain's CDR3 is CASSSWGSGWESTGELFF. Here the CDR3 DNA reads TGCGCCAGCAGCTCCTGGGGATCGGGATGGGAAAGCACCGGGGAGCTGTTTTTT.

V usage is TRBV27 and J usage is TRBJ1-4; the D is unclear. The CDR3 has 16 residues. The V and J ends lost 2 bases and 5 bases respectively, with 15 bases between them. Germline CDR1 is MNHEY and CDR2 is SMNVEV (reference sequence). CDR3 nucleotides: TGTGCCAGCAGTTTAGGTGGAGGGTATCAGAATGAAAAACTGTTTTTT. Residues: CASSLGGGYQNEKLFF.

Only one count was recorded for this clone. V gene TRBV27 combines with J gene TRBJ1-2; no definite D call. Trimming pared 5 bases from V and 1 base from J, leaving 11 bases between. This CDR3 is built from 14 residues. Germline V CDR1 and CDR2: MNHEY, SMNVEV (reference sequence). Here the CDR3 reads CASSAGGVNYGYTF. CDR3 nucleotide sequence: TGTGCCAGCAGTGCCGGTGGGGTTAACTATGGCTACACCTTC.

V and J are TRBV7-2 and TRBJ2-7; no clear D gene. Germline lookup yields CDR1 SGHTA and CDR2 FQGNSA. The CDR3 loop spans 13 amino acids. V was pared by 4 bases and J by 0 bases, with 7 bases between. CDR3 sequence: CASSSDGSYEQYF. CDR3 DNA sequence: TGTGCCAGCAGCTCGGACGGCTCCTACGAGCAGTACTTC.

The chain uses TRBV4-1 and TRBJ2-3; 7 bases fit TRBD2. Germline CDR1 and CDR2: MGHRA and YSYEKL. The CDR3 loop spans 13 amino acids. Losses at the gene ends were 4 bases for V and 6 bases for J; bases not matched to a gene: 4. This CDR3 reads CASSPGGVDTQYF. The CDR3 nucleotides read TGCGCCAGCAGCCCGGGGGGAGTTGATACGCAGTATTTT.

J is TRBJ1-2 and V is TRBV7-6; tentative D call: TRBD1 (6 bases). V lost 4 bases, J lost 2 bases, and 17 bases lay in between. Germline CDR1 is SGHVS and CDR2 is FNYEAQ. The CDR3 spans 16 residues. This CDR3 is CASSSGQSAANYGYTF. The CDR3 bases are TGTGCCAGCAGCTCCGGACAGAGCGCAGCCAACTATGGCTACACCTTC.

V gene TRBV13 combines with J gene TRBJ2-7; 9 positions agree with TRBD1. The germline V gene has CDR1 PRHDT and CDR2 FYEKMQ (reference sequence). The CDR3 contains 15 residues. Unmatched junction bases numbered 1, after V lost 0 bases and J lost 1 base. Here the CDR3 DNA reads TGTGCCAGCAGCTTAGGGGACAGGGGTTCCTACGAGCAGTACTTC. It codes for CASSLGDRGSYEQYF.

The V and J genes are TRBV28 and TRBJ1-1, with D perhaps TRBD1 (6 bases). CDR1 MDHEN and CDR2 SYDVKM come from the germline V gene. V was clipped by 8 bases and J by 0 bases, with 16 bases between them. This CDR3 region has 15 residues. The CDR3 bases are TGTGCCAGCCTAACAGCAGGGGTCGTGAACACTGAAGCTTTCTTT. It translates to CASLTAGVVNTEAFF. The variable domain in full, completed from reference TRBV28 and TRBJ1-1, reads DVKVTQSSRYLVKRTGEKVFLECVQDMDHENMFWYRQDPGLGLRLIYFSYDVKMKEKGDIPEGYSVSREKKERFSLILESASTNQTSMYLCASLTAGVVNTEAFFGQGTRLTVV.

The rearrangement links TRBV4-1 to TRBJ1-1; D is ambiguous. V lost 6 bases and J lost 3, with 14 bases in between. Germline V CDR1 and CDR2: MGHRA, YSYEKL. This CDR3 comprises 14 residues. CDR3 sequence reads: CASSYTTGYTEAFF. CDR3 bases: TGCGCCAGCAGTTACACGACGGGGTACACTGAAGCTTTCTTT.